This is a list of T cell receptor beta chains from one sample in a study of molecular identifiers for immune sequencing clone quantification. TCRdb reanalysed the PCR reads using MiXCR and keeps one entry per CDR3 protein. The data show under 600,000 distinct CDR3 sequences, with under 30% seen just once and about 0.75% held by the top ten. Specimen: naive CD8+ T cells from blood, with Jurkat cell RNA spiked in. The receptors stem from a human donor in good health. Some libraries in this study had Jurkat cell RNA spiked in. CDR3s include the opening cysteine and the closing phenylalanine or tryptophan. D genes are given only for firm matches. Some rows mark clone size as missing; the rest say once, few, many or name a class of expanded clone.

clone_size,j_call,v_call,d_call,cdr3_aa,cdr3_nt
few,TRBJ2-3,TRBV14,NA,CASSQTGTGTIVSDTQYF,TGTGCCAGCAGCCAAACCGGGACTGGAACAATCGTATCAGATACGCAGTATTTT
NA,TRBJ2-3,TRBV24-1,NA,CATSDHQAPYTRPQYF,TGTGCCACCAGTGATCATCAGGCGCCATACACTAGGCCACAGTATTTT
few,TRBJ2-7,TRBV27,TRBD2,CASSWRGTGNEQYF,TGTGCCAGCAGTTGGCGGGGGACTGGGAACGAGCAGTACTTC
NA,TRBJ2-5,TRBV13,TRBD2,CASSFLAGVGETQYF,TGTGCCAGCAGCTTCTTAGCGGGGGTCGGAGAGACCCAGTACTTC
many,TRBJ2-3,TRBV20-1,TRBD2,CSAIQRGAGTDTQYF,TGCAGTGCCATTCAGCGGGGGGCGGGCACAGATACGCAGTATTTT
many,TRBJ2-2,TRBV5-4,NA,CASSLPGYTGELFF,TGTGCCAGCAGCTTGCCAGGGTACACCGGGGAGCTGTTTTTT
NA,TRBJ1-5,TRBV4-3,NA,CASSEDISNQPQHF,TGCGCCAGCAGCGAAGACATTAGCAATCAGCCCCAGCATTTT
few,TRBJ2-5,TRBV7-2,NA,CASSLAGPLGGETQYF,TGTGCCAGCAGCTTAGCGGGGCCCCTGGGCGGGGAGACCCAGTACTTC
many,TRBJ1-3,TRBV6-6,NA,CASSYAGEDTIYF,TGTGCCAGCAGTTACGCAGGGGAAGACACCATATATTTT
NA,TRBJ2-5,TRBV12-3/TRBV12-4,TRBD2,CASSLLPPSGGAQETQYF,TGTGCCAGCAGTTTATTGCCTCCTAGCGGGGGTGCGCAAGAGACCCAGTACTTC
many,TRBJ2-7,TRBV11-2,NA,CASSLGSGRSSGEQYF,TGTGCCAGCAGCCTTGGATCCGGACGGAGCTCAGGGGAGCAGTACTTC
NA,TRBJ1-1,TRBV11-3,TRBD1,CASITPGGKTHSTEAFF,TGTGCCAGCATTACCCCAGGGGGGAAAACACATTCCACTGAAGCTTTCTTT
many,TRBJ1-1,TRBV20-1,NA,CSARDFRAGTEAFF,TGCAGTGCTAGAGATTTCAGGGCGGGCACTGAAGCTTTCTTT
NA,TRBJ2-1,TRBV6-5,NA,CASSYAPGPHNEQFF,TGTGCCAGCAGTTACGCCCCGGGACCCCACAATGAGCAGTTCTTC
many,TRBJ2-7,TRBV5-1,NA,CASSLALGGHEQYF,TGCGCCAGCAGCTTGGCCCTCGGGGGCCACGAGCAGTACTTC
many,TRBJ2-3,TRBV5-6,NA,CASSLEGSGQPDTQYF,TGTGCCAGCAGCTTGGAGGGGTCAGGGCAGCCAGATACGCAGTATTTT
NA,TRBJ2-3,TRBV7-9,NA,CASSPSLRTDTQYF,TGTGCCAGCAGCCCAAGCCTTCGCACAGATACGCAGTATTTT
NA,TRBJ2-2,TRBV7-9,TRBD2,CASSAPGGGGELFF,TGTGCCAGCAGCGCCCCAGGCGGGGGCGGGGAGCTGTTTTTT
NA,TRBJ2-5,TRBV27,NA,CASSFQAGQETQYF,TGTGCCAGCAGTTTTCAAGCGGGCCAAGAGACCCAGTACTTC
many,TRBJ1-2,TRBV29-1,TRBD1,CSVVGLDRVDYGYTF,TGCAGCGTTGTAGGATTGGACAGGGTTGACTATGGCTACACCTTC
NA,TRBJ1-3,TRBV4-3,NA,CASSPATDSGNTIYF,TGCGCCAGCAGCCCAGCGACAGACTCTGGAAACACCATATATTTT
NA,TRBJ1-3,TRBV10-2,NA,CASSEVGGTGNNIYF,TGCGCCAGCAGTGAGGTGGGAGGTACTGGAAACAACATATATTTT
few,TRBJ2-7,TRBV5-8,TRBD2,CASSWGASGGSEQYF,TGTGCCAGCAGCTGGGGTGCTAGCGGGGGTTCCGAGCAGTACTTC
many,TRBJ2-3,TRBV6-2/TRBV6-3,NA,CASSLPMDTQYF,TGTGCCAGCAGTCTTCCCATGGATACGCAGTATTTT
NA,TRBJ2-7,TRBV9,NA,CASSVGLGWDEQYF,TGTGCCAGCAGCGTAGGATTGGGTTGGGACGAGCAGTACTTC
NA,TRBJ2-5,TRBV7-8,TRBD1,CASSFLTGGQETQNF,TGTGCCAGCAGCTTCTTGACAGGGGGCCAAGAGACCCAGAACTTC
NA,TRBJ2-5,TRBV28,NA,CASSLMEEETQYF,TGTGCCAGCAGTTTGATGGAGGAAGAGACCCAGTACTTC
many,TRBJ2-3,TRBV20-1,NA,CSAPWAGDVRDTQYF,TGCAGTGCTCCGTGGGCAGGGGACGTTCGGGATACGCAGTATTTT
NA,TRBJ2-7,TRBV20-1,TRBD2,CSANRGGDEQYF,TGCAGTGCAAATCGGGGAGGGGACGAGCAGTACTTC
NA,TRBJ2-2,TRBV7-6,NA,CASSPEVFGVPGNTGELFF,TGTGCCAGCAGCCCCGAGGTCTTCGGGGTACCAGGGAACACCGGGGAGCTGTTTTTT
few,TRBJ1-2,TRBV6-5,NA,CASSQDQGLQSGYTF,TGTGCCAGCAGTCAAGATCAGGGCCTTCAGTCTGGCTACACCTTC
NA,TRBJ2-5,TRBV20-1,TRBD2,CSARAGLAESFGPQYF,TGCAGTGCTAGAGCGGGACTAGCGGAGTCTTTCGGGCCCCAGTACTTC
NA,TRBJ2-1,TRBV27,NA,CASSLAPVSSYNEQFF,TGTGCCAGCAGTTTAGCCCCCGTGAGCTCCTACAATGAGCAGTTCTTC
NA,TRBJ2-3,TRBV4-3,TRBD2,CASSQDRGTRTSPQAQYF,TGCGCCAGCAGCCAAGATCGGGGGACCAGGACTAGCCCCCAGGCGCAGTATTTT
NA,TRBJ2-2,TRBV4-3,NA,CASSSRGGAGMNTGELFF,TGCGCCAGCAGCTCAAGGGGGGGTGCGGGGATGAACACCGGGGAGCTGTTTTTT
few,TRBJ2-7,TRBV30,NA,CAWSPTSGTYYEQYF,TGTGCCTGGAGTCCGACCTCCGGGACTTACTACGAGCAGTACTTC
few,TRBJ2-7,TRBV27,NA,CASSFSGLYYEQYF,TGTGCCAGCAGTTTTTCGGGACTCTACTACGAGCAGTACTTC
many,TRBJ2-7,TRBV28,NA,CASSLLSGVIAYEQYF,TGTGCCAGCAGTTTACTGTCTGGGGTAATCGCCTACGAGCAGTACTTC
NA,TRBJ2-2,TRBV9,TRBD2,CASSVAPGLAGGTGELFF,TGTGCCAGCAGCGTAGCCCCGGGACTAGCGGGAGGTACGGGGGAGCTGTTTTTT
many,TRBJ2-3,TRBV13,NA,CASSNSPGTDTQYF,TGTGCCAGCAGCAATAGCCCCGGCACAGATACGCAGTATTTT
NA,TRBJ1-1,TRBV30,NA,CAWSGGQMNTEAFF,TGTGCCTGGAGTGGAGGGCAGATGAACACTGAAGCTTTCTTT
NA,TRBJ1-1,TRBV20-1,TRBD1,CSAKTGVEGTEAFF,TGCAGTGCTAAGACAGGGGTCGAGGGCACTGAAGCTTTCTTT
few,TRBJ2-7,TRBV19,NA,CASSYYSGPTYEQYF,TGTGCCAGTTCGTACTACTCCGGGCCGACTTACGAGCAGTACTTC
few,TRBJ2-1,TRBV4-2,NA,CASSQAGEYNEQFF,TGTGCCAGCAGCCAAGCCGGGGAATACAATGAGCAGTTCTTC
many,TRBJ1-5,TRBV3-1,NA,CASSRGGFGNQPQHF,TGTGCCAGCAGCCGCGGGGGATTTGGCAATCAGCCCCAGCATTTT
NA,TRBJ2-7,TRBV4-3,NA,CASSQAEGVAYEQYF,TGCGCCAGCAGCCAAGCGGAAGGGGTGGCCTACGAGCAGTACTTC
many,TRBJ1-1,TRBV5-6,NA,CASSFGMNKAFF,TGTGCCAGCAGCTTCGGAATGAACAAAGCTTTCTTT
few,TRBJ2-3,TRBV20-1,TRBD2,CSASAGRRYTQYF,TGCAGTGCCTCAGCGGGACGAAGGTATACGCAGTATTTT
NA,TRBJ1-3,TRBV30,TRBD1,CAWSGTGGPGNTIYF,TGTGCCTGGAGTGGAACAGGGGGTCCTGGAAACACCATATATTTT